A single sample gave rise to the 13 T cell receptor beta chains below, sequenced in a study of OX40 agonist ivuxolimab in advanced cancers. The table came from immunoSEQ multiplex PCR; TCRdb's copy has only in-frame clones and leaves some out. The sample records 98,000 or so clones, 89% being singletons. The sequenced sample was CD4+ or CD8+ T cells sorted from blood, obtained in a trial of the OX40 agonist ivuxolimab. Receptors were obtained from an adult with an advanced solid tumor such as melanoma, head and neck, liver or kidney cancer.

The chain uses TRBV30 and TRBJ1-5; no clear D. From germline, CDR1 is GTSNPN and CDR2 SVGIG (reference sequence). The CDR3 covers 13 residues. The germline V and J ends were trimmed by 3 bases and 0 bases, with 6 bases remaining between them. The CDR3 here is CAWSPLSNQPQHF. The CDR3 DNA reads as TGTGCCTGGAGCCCGCTTAGCAATCAGCCCCAGCATTTT.

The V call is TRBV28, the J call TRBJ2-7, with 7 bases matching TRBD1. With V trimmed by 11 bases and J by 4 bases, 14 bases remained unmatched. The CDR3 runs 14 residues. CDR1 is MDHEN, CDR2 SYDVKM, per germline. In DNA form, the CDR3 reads TGTGCCCTCAGCAAGGGGGCTCCAAGGTACGAGCAGTACTTC. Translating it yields CALSKGAPRYEQYF.

CDR3 residues: CASSQDTSGGETQYF. The CDR3 region has the DNA TGCGCCAGCAGCCAAGACACTAGCGGGGGGGAGACCCAGTACTTC. The V gene is TRBV4-3, the J gene TRBJ2-5; TRBD2 matches 12 bases. The germline V gene has CDR1 LGHNA and CDR2 YSLEER. Losses at the gene ends were 0 bases for V and 5 bases for J; bases not matched to a gene: 1. The CDR3 runs to 15 residues.

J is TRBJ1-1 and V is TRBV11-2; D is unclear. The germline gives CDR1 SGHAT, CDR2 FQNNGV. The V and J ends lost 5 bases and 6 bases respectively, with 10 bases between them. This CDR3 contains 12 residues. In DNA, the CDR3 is TGTGCCAGCAGCCCTTTAAGGTCTGAAGCTTTCTTT. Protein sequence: CASSPLRSEAFF.

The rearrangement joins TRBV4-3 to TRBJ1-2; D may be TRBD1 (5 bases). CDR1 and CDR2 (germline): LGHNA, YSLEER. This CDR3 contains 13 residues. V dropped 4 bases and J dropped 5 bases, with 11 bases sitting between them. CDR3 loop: CASSPRTTYGYTF. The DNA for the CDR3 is TGCGCCAGCAGCCCCCGGACAACTTATGGCTACACCTTC.

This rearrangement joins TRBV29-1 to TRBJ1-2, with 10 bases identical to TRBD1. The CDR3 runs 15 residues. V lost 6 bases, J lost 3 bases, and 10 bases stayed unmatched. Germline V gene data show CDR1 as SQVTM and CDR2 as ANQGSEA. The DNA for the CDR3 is TGCAGCGTCACAAAAGACAGGGGGCTTGACTATGGCTACACCTTC. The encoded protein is CSVTKDRGLDYGYTF.

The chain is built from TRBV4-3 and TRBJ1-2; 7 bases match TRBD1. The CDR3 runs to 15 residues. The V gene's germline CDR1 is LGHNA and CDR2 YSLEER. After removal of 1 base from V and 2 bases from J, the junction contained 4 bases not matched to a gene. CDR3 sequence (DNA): TGCGCCAGCAGCCAAGGACCGGGACAGAACTATGGCTACACCTTC. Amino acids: CASSQGPGQNYGYTF.

CDR3 bases: TGTGCCAGCCTCCTCGGCGGGCAGGGGGGAGAAACTTTCTTT. Protein product: CASLLGGQGGETFF. The V gene is TRBV28, the J gene TRBJ1-1; 7 nucleotides align to TRBD1. The V segment lost 8 bases and the J segment 12 bases; nucleotides outside the gene matches: 18. Germline V gene sequence: CDR1 MDHEN, CDR2 SYDVKM. The CDR3 is 14 amino acids.

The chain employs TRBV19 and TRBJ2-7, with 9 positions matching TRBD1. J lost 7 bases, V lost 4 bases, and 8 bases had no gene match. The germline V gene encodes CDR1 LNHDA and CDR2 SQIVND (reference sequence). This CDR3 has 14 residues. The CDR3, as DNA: TGTGCCAGTAGTAGCCCGGGACAGGGTCGAGAGCAGTACTTC. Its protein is CASSSPGQGREQYF.

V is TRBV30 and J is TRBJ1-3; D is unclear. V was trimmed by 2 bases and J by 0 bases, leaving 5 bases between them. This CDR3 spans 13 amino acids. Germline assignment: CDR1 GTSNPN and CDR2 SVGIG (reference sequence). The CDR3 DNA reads TGTGCCTGGAGTTTAAGCTCTGGAAACACCATATATTTT. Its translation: CAWSLSSGNTIYF.

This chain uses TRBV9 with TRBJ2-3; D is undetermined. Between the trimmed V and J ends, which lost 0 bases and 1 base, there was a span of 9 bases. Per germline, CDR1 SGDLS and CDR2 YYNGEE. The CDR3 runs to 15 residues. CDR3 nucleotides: TGTGCCAGCAGCGTAGATGTGGTCCGCACAGATACGCAGTATTTT. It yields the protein CASSVDVVRTDTQYF.

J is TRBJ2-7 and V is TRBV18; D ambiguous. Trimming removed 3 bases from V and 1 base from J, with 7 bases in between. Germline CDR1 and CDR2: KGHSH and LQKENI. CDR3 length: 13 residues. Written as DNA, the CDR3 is TGTGCCAGCTCACCTGAACAATCCTACGAGCAGTACTTC. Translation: CASSPEQSYEQYF.

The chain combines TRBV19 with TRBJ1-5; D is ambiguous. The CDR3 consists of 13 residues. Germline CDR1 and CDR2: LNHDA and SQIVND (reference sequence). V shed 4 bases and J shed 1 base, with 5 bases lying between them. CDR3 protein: CASSTNSNQPQHF. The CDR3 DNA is TGTGCCAGTAGTACCAACAGCAATCAGCCCCAGCATTTT.